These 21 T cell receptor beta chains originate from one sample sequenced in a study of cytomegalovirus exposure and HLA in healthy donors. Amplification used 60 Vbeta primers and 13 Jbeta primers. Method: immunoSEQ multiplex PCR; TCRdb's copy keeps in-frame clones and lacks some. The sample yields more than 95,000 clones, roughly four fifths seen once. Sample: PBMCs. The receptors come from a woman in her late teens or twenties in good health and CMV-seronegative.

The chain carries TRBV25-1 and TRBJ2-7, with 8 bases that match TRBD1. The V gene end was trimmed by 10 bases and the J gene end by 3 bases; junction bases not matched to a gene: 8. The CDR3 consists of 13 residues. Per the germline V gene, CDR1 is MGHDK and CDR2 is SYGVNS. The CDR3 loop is CATRGTGDYEQYF. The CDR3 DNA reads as TGTGCCACCAGAGGGACAGGAGACTACGAGCAGTACTTC.

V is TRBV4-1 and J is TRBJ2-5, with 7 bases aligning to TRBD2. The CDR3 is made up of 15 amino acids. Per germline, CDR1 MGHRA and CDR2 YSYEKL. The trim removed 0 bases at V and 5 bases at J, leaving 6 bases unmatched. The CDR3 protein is CASSQERTSSETQYF. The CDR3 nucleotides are TGCGCCAGCAGCCAAGAAAGGACTAGTTCTGAGACCCAGTACTTC.

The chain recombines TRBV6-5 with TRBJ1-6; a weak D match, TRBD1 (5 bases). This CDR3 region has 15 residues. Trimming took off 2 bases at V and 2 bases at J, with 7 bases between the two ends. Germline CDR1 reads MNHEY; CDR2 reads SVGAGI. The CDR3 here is CASSYRGAYNSPLHF. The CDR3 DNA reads TGTGCCAGCAGTTACAGGGGCGCCTATAATTCACCCCTCCACTTT.

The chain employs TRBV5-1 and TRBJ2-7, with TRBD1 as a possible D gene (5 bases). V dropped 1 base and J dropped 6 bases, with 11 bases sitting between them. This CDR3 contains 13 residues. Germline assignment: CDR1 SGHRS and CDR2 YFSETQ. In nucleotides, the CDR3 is TGCGCCAGCAGCTTGTTTTCAACAGGCGAGCAGTACTTC. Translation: CASSLFSTGEQYF.

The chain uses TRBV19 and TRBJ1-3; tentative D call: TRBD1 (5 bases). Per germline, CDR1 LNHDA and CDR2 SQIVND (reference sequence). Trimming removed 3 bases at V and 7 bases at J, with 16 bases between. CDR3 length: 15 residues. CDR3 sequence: CASSIPGPRTNTIYF. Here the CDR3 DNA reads TGTGCCAGTAGTATCCCAGGGCCTCGGACCAACACCATATATTTT. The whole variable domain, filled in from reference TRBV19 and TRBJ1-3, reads DGGITQSPKYLFRKEGQNVTLSCEQNLNHDAMYWYRQDPGQGLRLIYYSQIVNDFQKGDIAEGYSVSREKKESFPLTVTSAQKNPTAFYLCASSIPGPRTNTIYFGEGSWLTVV.

CDR3 amino acids: CASSQVLSSGEYEQYF. The CDR3 DNA follows: TGCGCCAGCAGCCAAGTCCTAAGTAGCGGGGAGTACGAGCAGTACTTC. V is TRBV4-1 and J is TRBJ2-7; TRBD2 agrees at 8 bases. The CDR3 runs to 16 residues. J gave up 4 bases and V 1 base, and 9 bases lay outside the gene matches. Per the germline V gene, CDR1 is MGHRA and CDR2 is YSYEKL.

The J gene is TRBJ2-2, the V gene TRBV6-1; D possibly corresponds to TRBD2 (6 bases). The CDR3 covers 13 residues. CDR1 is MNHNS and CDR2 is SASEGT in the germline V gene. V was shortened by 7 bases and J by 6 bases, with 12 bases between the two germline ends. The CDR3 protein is CASNIGGAGELFF. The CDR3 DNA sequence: TGTGCCAGCAATATCGGAGGGGCCGGGGAGCTGTTTTTT.

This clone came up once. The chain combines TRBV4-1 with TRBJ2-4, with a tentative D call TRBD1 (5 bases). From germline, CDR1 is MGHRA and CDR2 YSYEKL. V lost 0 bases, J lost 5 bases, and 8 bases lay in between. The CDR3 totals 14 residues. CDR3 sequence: CASSQEWTQNIQYF. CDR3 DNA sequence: TGCGCCAGCAGCCAAGAGTGGACACAAAACATTCAGTACTTC.

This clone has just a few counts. CDR3: CASSEAFNYGYTF. The CDR3 nucleotides read TGTGCCAGCAGTGAAGCCTTTAACTATGGCTACACCTTC. The chain carries TRBV6-1 and TRBJ1-2; no clear D. The CDR3 extends over 13 amino acids. Trimming took 0 bases from V and 1 from J, leaving 3 bases between them. The germline gives CDR1 MNHNS, CDR2 SASEGT.

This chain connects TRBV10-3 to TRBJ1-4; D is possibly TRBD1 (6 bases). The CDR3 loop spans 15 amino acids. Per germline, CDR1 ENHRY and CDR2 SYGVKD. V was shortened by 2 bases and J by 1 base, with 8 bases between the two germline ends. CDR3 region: CAISEQDRTNEKLFF. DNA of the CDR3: TGTGCCATCAGTGAGCAGGACAGAACTAATGAAAAACTGTTTTTT.

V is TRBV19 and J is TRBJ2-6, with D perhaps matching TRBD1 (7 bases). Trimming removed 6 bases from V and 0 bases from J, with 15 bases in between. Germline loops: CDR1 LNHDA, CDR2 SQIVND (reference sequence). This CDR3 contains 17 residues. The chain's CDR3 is CASSTQGRSSGANVLTF. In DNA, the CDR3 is TGTGCCAGTAGCACACAGGGGAGGAGCTCTGGGGCCAACGTCCTGACTTTC. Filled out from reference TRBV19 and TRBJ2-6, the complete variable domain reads DGGITQSPKYLFRKEGQNVTLSCEQNLNHDAMYWYRQDPGQGLRLIYYSQIVNDFQKGDIAEGYSVSREKKESFPLTVTSAQKNPTAFYLCASSTQGRSSGANVLTFGAGSRLTVL.

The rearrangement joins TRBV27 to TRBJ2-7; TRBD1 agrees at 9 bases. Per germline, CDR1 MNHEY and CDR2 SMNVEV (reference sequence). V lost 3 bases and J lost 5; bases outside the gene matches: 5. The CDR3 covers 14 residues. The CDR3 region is CASSFNRGRHEQYF. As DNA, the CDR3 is TGTGCCAGCAGTTTTAACAGGGGGCGTCACGAGCAGTACTTC.

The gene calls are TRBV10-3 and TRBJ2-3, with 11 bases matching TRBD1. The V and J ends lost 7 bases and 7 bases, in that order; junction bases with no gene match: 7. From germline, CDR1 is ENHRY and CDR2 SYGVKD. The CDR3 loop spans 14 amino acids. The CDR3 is CAIKGQGEGYTQYF. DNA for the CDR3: TGTGCCATCAAGGGACAGGGGGAGGGATATACGCAGTATTTT.

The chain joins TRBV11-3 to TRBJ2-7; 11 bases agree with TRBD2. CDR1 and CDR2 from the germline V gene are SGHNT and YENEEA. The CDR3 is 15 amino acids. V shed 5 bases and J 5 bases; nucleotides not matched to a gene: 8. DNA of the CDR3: TGTGCCAGCAGCGTTACTAGCGGGGGAAACGACGAGCAGTACTTC. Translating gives CASSVTSGGNDEQYF.

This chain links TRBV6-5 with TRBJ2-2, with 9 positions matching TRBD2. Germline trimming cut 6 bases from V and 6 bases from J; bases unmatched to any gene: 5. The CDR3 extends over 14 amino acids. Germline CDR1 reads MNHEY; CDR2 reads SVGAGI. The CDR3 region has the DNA TGTGCCAGCAGGCGGGGGGGCCTCTCCGGGGAGCTGTTTTTT. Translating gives CASRRGGLSGELFF.

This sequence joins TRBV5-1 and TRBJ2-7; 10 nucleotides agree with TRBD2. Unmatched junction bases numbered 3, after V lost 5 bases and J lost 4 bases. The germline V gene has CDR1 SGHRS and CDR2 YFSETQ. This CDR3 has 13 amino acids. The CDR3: CASRLAGAYEQYF. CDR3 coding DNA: TGCGCCAGCAGGCTAGCGGGGGCGTACGAGCAGTACTTC.

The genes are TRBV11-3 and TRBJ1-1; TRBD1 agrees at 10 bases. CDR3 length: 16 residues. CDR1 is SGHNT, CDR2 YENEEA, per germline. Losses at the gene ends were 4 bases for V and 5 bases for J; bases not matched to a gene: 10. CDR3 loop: CASSYSGQGKKTEAFF. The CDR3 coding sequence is TGTGCCAGCAGCTACTCGGGACAGGGGAAGAAAACTGAAGCTTTCTTT.

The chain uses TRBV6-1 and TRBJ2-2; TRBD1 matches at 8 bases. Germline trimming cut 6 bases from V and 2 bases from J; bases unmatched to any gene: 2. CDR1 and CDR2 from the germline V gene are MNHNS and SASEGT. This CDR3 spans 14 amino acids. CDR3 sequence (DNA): TGTGCCAGCAGACAGGGGGACAACACCGGGGAGCTGTTTTTT. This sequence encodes CASRQGDNTGELFF.

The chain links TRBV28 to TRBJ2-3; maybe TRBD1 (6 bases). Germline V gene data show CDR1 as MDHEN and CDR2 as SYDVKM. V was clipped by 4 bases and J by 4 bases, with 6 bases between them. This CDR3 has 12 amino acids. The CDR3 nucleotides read TGTGCCAGCAGTTACAGGGCAGATACGCAGTATTTT. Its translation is CASSYRADTQYF.

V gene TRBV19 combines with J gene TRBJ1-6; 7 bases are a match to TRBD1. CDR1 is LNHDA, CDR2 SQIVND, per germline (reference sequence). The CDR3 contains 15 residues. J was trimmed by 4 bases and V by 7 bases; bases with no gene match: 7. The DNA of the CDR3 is TGTGCCAGTACTGCAGGGGGATCATATAATTCACCCCTCCACTTT. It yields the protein CASTAGGSYNSPLHF.

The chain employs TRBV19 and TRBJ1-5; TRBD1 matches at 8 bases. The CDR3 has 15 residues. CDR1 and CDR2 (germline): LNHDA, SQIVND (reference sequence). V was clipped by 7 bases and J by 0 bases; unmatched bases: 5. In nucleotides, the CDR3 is TGTGCCAGTAACGGACAGGGCTTTAGCAATCAGCCCCAGCATTTT. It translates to CASNGQGFSNQPQHF.